These T cell receptor beta chains were read from a single sample in a study of cytomegalovirus exposure and HLA in healthy donors. Here immunoSEQ multiplex PCR was the method, and the copy in TCRdb shows in-frame clones only, minus some. The sample includes 130,000 or so clones, 78% of them seen just once. Sequencing used PBMCs. The receptors stem from a woman under 30 in good health and CMV-seronegative. CDR3s include the opening cysteine and the closing phenylalanine or tryptophan. Fields, in order: clone size, J gene, D gene, V gene, CDR3 DNA, CDR3 protein. D genes are given only for firm matches. The size entry is marked missing in some rows and otherwise reads once, few, many or a size class.

few,TRBJ1-1,.,TRBV2,TGTGCCAGCAGTATGAATGGGGGGGGGCACACTGAAGCTTTCTTT,CASSMNGGGHTEAFF
.,TRBJ2-7,.,TRBV7-9,TGTGCCAGCAGCTTAGGGGCAGCCTCCGAGCAGTACTTC,CASSLGAASEQYF
.,TRBJ1-1,.,TRBV5-4,TGTGCCAGCAGTTCCGGACGGGGGGGGATGAACACTGAAGCTTTCTTT,CASSSGRGGMNTEAFF
once,TRBJ1-5,TRBD1,TRBV19,TGTGCCACCAAAAGCGGACAGGGGGCCGTCGGTCAGCCCCAGCATTTT,CATKSGQGAVGQPQHF
.,TRBJ1-1,.,TRBV6-6,TGTGCCAGCAGTACGGGCCCGGGACTCATGAACACTGAAGCTTTCTTT,CASSTGPGLMNTEAFF
.,TRBJ2-1,TRBD2,TRBV5-6,TGTGCCAGCAGCCTGTTAGCGGGCCGACACAATGAGCAGTTCTTC,CASSLLAGRHNEQFF
.,TRBJ2-2,.,TRBV5-1,TGCGCCAGCAGCAAGGGAGATCTCGGGGAGCTGTTTTTT,CASSKGDLGELFF
.,TRBJ2-3,TRBD1,TRBV5-1,TGCGCCAGCAGCTTGGGAGGACAGGGATCAGATACGCAGTATTTT,CASSLGGQGSDTQYF
.,TRBJ1-2,TRBD1,TRBV7-9,TGTGCCAGCAGCCCAGACGGGACAGGGGCCTATGGCTACACCTTC,CASSPDGTGAYGYTF
.,TRBJ1-4,.,TRBV25-1,TGTGCCAGCAGTGAAATTGAGTCCGGGCAGGGGCTAAATGAAAAACTGTTTTTT,CASSEIESGQGLNEKLFF
.,TRBJ2-7,TRBD1,TRBV7-9,TGTGCCAGCAGCCCGGACAGGGCCCAGCAGTACTTC,CASSPDRAQQYF
.,TRBJ1-5,.,TRBV19,TGTGCCAGTAGTATTCACAATCAGCCCCAGCATTTT,CASSIHNQPQHF
.,TRBJ1-2,.,TRBV6-1,TGTGCCAGCAGTCAACAGGGATTCGGCTATGGCTACACCTTC,CASSQQGFGYGYTF
.,TRBJ1-1,.,TRBV19,TGTGCCAGTACCCAGGGTGGCACTGAAGCTTTCTTT,CASTQGGTEAFF
.,TRBJ2-3,TRBD2,TRBV6-1,TGTGCCAGCTCCCGAGCGGGAGAGTCGGATACGCAGTATTTT,CASSRAGESDTQYF
.,TRBJ1-1,.,TRBV6-6,TGTGCCAGCAGTTACGACCCGGGGGTGGGGGTTACTGAAGCTTTCTTT,CASSYDPGVGVTEAFF
.,TRBJ2-7,TRBD2,TRBV6-1,TGTGCCAGCAGCTTACTAGCGGACTACGAGCAGTACTTC,CASSLLADYEQYF
.,TRBJ2-3,.,TRBV2,TGTGCCAGTCTGCGGGCACCTAGCACAGATACGCAGTATTTT,CASLRAPSTDTQYF
.,TRBJ1-1,.,TRBV28,TGTGCCAGCAGTTTTGCAGGGGACACTGAAGCTTTCTTT,CASSFAGDTEAFF
.,TRBJ1-5,.,TRBV2,TGTGCCAGCAGTGAACGGTGGGCGGGCCATCAGCCCCAGCATTTT,CASSERWAGHQPQHF
.,TRBJ1-2,.,TRBV6-5,TGTGCCAGCAGTTACGACCCGGGATTGTCTAACTATGGCTACACCTTC,CASSYDPGLSNYGYTF
.,TRBJ2-1,.,TRBV18,TGTGCCAGCTCAAAAGCAGGCCCCCGACAAGAGCAGTTCTTC,CASSKAGPRQEQFF
.,TRBJ2-1,.,TRBV7-9,TGTGCCAGCAGCTTAGCGCGAACAGGGCTATTGGATGAGCAGTTCTTC,CASSLARTGLLDEQFF
.,TRBJ2-1,.,TRBV4-2,TGTGCCAGCAGCCAAGATCTCGTGAATGAGCAGTTCTTC,CASSQDLVNEQFF
once,TRBJ1-2,.,TRBV4-1,TGCGCCAGCAGCTTCTTGGGGGGAGGCTACACCTTC,CASSFLGGGYTF
.,TRBJ1-1,.,TRBV7-8,TGTGCCAGCAGCCCAAGGACAGAGAACACTGAAGCTTTCTTT,CASSPRTENTEAFF
.,TRBJ2-5,.,TRBV4-2,TGTGCCAGCAGCCAAGGCGGGGGCGAGCAAGAGACCCAGTACTTC,CASSQGGGEQETQYF
.,TRBJ1-2,TRBD1,TRBV7-2,TGTGCCAGCAGCTTTCAGACCGGGACAGGAGACTATGGCTACACCTTC,CASSFQTGTGDYGYTF
.,TRBJ2-3,.,TRBV12-5,TGTGCTAGTGGTTTGGTACCCAAGGGCGGGGCAGGGCCTTACACAGATACGCAGTATTTT,CASGLVPKGGAGPYTDTQYF
.,TRBJ2-2,.,TRBV29-1,TGCAGCGTTGACGCGAGAAACACCGGGGAGCTGTTTTTT,CSVDARNTGELFF
.,TRBJ2-7,TRBD2,TRBV2,TGTGCCAGCAGTGAAGAGCTAGCGGGAGTAAAAGAGCAGTACTTC,CASSEELAGVKEQYF
.,TRBJ1-2,.,TRBV10-2,TGCGCCAGCAGTGAGTCGAACAGGGCCAAGGGCTACACCTTC,CASSESNRAKGYTF
.,TRBJ2-7,.,TRBV10-3,TGTGCCATCAGTTCAGGGTCCTACGAGCAGTACTTC,CAISSGSYEQYF
.,TRBJ2-7,TRBD2,TRBV29-1,TGCAGCGTTTTGCTAGCGGGACGCTCCTACGAGCAGTACTTC,CSVLLAGRSYEQYF
.,TRBJ2-1,TRBD2,TRBV5-6,TGTGCCAGCAGCAAGTTAGCGGGAAATCCCCTTAGCTCCTACAATGAGCAGTTCTTC,CASSKLAGNPLSSYNEQFF
.,TRBJ2-1,.,TRBV5-1,TGCGCCAGCAGCTTGGTGGCGGGGTACAATGAGCAGTTCTTC,CASSLVAGYNEQFF
few,TRBJ1-2,TRBD1,TRBV6-6,TGTGCCAGCAGCTCTGAGGGACAGGGACCCTACACCTTC,CASSSEGQGPYTF
.,TRBJ2-1,TRBD2,TRBV29-1,TGCAGCGTTGAAAGGCTAGCGGGAGTAAATGAGCAGTTCTTC,CSVERLAGVNEQFF
.,TRBJ1-3,TRBD1,TRBV7-6,TGTGCCAGCAGCCCCGGACAGGGGAGAAACACCATATATTTT,CASSPGQGRNTIYF
.,TRBJ1-1,TRBD1,TRBV7-9,TGTGCCAGCAGAGACAGGGGGCGTGAAGCTTTCTTT,CASRDRGREAFF
.,TRBJ2-1,.,TRBV30,TGTGCCTGGAGAGCCCTGTCTAGCGTACTCTACAATGAGCAGTTCTTC,CAWRALSSVLYNEQFF
.,TRBJ1-3,.,TRBV20-1,TGCAGTGCTACTTCCGGAAACACCATATATTTT,CSATSGNTIYF
.,TRBJ1-5,.,TRBV30,TGTGCCTGGAGTGTACCGGGGATTAGCAATCAGCCCCAGCATTTT,CAWSVPGISNQPQHF